The next 11 T cell receptor beta chains were all read from a single sample in a study of PD-L1 blockade in urothelial cancer. The time point was: peripheral blood 6 weeks after treatment start. Sequencing was performed with immunoSEQ multiplex PCR; in TCRdb, only in-frame clones are kept and a portion is missing. The profile shows about 50,000 clones, approximately 86% of them singletons. This specimen consisted of PBMCs, obtained around atezolizumab (anti-PD-L1) treatment. The receptors originated from a man aged 55 to 70 with urothelial cancer.

This CDR3 reads CASSVEPQGGTDTQYF. CDR3 sequence (DNA): TGTGCCAGCAGCGTAGAACCACAGGGGGGGACAGATACGCAGTATTTT. V gene TRBV9 combines with J gene TRBJ2-3, with D possibly matching TRBD1 (8 bases). V gave up 0 bases and J gave up 3 bases, with 14 bases separating them. The CDR3 contains 16 residues. Germline CDR1 SGDLS, CDR2 YYNGEE.

The rearrangement links TRBV10-3 to TRBJ1-1; D possibly corresponds to TRBD1 (6 bases). With 1 base removed from V and 3 bases from J, the gap between germline ends came to 9 bases. The CDR3 is 14 amino acids. Germline V gives CDR1 ENHRY, CDR2 SYGVKD. In DNA form, the CDR3 reads TGTGCCATCAGTGAGTTCGAGGGGGACACTGAAGCTTTCTTT. Amino acid sequence: CAISEFEGDTEAFF.

The V call is TRBV7-2, the J call TRBJ1-6; D is ambiguous. The CDR3 is 16 amino acids. Trimming shortened V by 4 bases and J by 1 base, and 11 bases separated the two germline ends. Germline V gene data show CDR1 as SGHTA and CDR2 as FQGNSA. The CDR3 coding sequence is TGTGCCAGCAGCTCGAGGGCGTTTTCCTATAATTCACCCCTCCACTTT. Its translation: CASSSRAFSYNSPLHF. Filled out from reference TRBV7-2 and TRBJ1-6, the complete variable domain reads GAGVSQSPSNKVTEKGKDVELRCDPISGHTALYWYRQSLGQGLEFLIYFQGNSAPDKSGLPSDRFSAERTGGSVSTLTIQRTQQEDSAVYLCASSSRAFSYNSPLHFGNGTRLTVT.

Of note for this clone: The germline gene is not matched at one end of the junction; a read error may be the cause. This chain uses TRBV7-7 with TRBJ2-6; possibly TRBD2 for D (6 bases). Germline CDR1 and CDR2: SSHAT and FNYEAQ (reference sequence). This CDR3 contains 17 residues. In nucleotides, the CDR3 is TGTGCTAGCAGCCCGAGATTAGGAGGGCCCGGGGCCAACGTCCTGACTTTC. Amino acids: CASSPRLGGPGANVLTF.

V usage is TRBV19 and J usage is TRBJ2-2; 8 bases map to TRBD1. J was trimmed by 4 bases and V by 4 bases; bases with no gene match: 5. The CDR3 length is 15 residues. The V gene's germline CDR1 is LNHDA and CDR2 SQIVND (reference sequence). The CDR3 region has the DNA TGTGCCAGTAGTAGGTGGACAGGGCGCACCGGGGAGCTGTTTTTT. Protein product: CASSRWTGRTGELFF. Full variable domain (rest looked up from reference TRBV19 and TRBJ2-2): DGGITQSPKYLFRKEGQNVTLSCEQNLNHDAMYWYRQDPGQGLRLIYYSQIVNDFQKGDIAEGYSVSREKKESFPLTVTSAQKNPTAFYLCASSRWTGRTGELFFGEGSRLTVL.

For this clone: One end of the junction is discordant with germline, which a read error may explain. V and J are TRBV7-7 and TRBJ1-1, with 7 bases identical to TRBD1. This CDR3 contains 13 residues. Germline CDR1 SSHAT, CDR2 FNYEAQ (reference sequence). The CDR3 coding sequence is TGTGCTAGCAGCCAGGGGGTGGGAACTGAAGCTTTCTTT. It is translated as CASSQGVGTEAFF.

In the case of this clone: Other DNA sequences in this specimen translate into the identical CDR3. The chain links TRBV5-1 to TRBJ2-5; D is possibly TRBD1 (7 bases). The CDR3 totals 16 residues. V was cut by 0 bases and J by 3 bases, with 15 bases left in between. Per the germline V gene, CDR1 is SGHRS and CDR2 is YFSETQ. The DNA for the CDR3 is TGCGCCAGCAGCTTGGTCGGGACTGACAGGGAAGAGACCCAGTACTTC. It encodes CASSLVGTDREETQYF. Full variable domain (missing parts from reference TRBV5-1 and TRBJ2-5): KAGVTQTPRYLIKTRGQQVTLSCSPISGHRSVSWYQQTPGQGLQFLFEYFSETQRNKGNFPGRFSGRQFSNSRSEMNVSTLELGDSALYLCASSLVGTDREETQYFGPGTRLLVL.

This sequence joins TRBV11-3 and TRBJ2-1, with D maybe TRBD1 (6 bases). V dropped 3 bases and J dropped 6 bases, with 15 bases sitting between them. The CDR3 spans 15 residues. The germline CDR1 and CDR2 sequences are SGHNT and YENEEA. The CDR3 reads CASSLDGQSGNEQFF. The CDR3 DNA reads TGTGCCAGCAGCTTGGACGGACAGTCGGGCAATGAGCAGTTCTTC.

In this sample, this clone turned up a few times. The chain uses TRBV2 and TRBJ2-1; the D gene is possibly TRBD2 (5 bases). Trimming removed 6 bases at V and 5 bases at J, with 11 bases between. From germline, CDR1 is SNHLY and CDR2 FYNNEI. The CDR3 has 13 amino acids. The CDR3 sequence: CASSLFGDNEQFF. The CDR3 DNA is TGTGCCAGCAGCTTGTTCGGGGACAATGAGCAGTTCTTC.

This clone was counted once. The chain joins TRBV19 to TRBJ2-7; D perhaps matches TRBD2 (6 bases). The CDR3 consists of 13 residues. Trimming took 2 bases from V and 3 from J, leaving 8 bases between them. From germline, CDR1 is LNHDA and CDR2 SQIVND (reference sequence). CDR3 bases: TGTGCCAGTAGTATACAGGGAGGCTACGAGCAGTACTTC. The encoded protein is CASSIQGGYEQYF.

The chain uses TRBV11-2 and TRBJ2-1; 11 bases are shared with TRBD2. Germline lookup yields CDR1 SGHAT and CDR2 FQNNGV. Losses at the gene ends were 4 bases for V and 7 bases for J; bases not matched to a gene: 6. This CDR3 comprises 15 residues. The CDR3 DNA follows: TGTGCCAGCAGCTCGACTAGCGGGGTGGGTAATGAGCAGTTCTTC. It is translated as CASSSTSGVGNEQFF.